This T cell receptor (beta chain) was observed in a study of cytomegalovirus exposure and HLA in healthy donors. Study observations and caveats: The authors excluded some V segments, including TRBV6-2 and TRBV6-3, as indistinguishable.

Researchers ran the PCR with 60 Vbeta and 13 Jbeta primers. The table came from immunoSEQ multiplex PCR; TCRdb's copy has only in-frame clones and leaves some out. The sample lists about 120,000 clones; about 64% were seen once. Note on this clone: The antigen remains undetermined.

Germline CDR1 SEHNR, CDR2 FQNEAQ (reference sequence). J was trimmed by 4 bases and V by 5 bases; bases with no gene match: 11. This CDR3 comprises 16 residues. The sequencing sample was made of PBMCs. This receptor was obtained from a young man in good health and CMV-seropositive. The rearrangement links TRBV7-9 to TRBJ1-3; 7 bases line up with TRBD1. Here the CDR3 reads CASSTTGRGSGNTIYF. CDR3 DNA sequence: TGTGCCAGCAGCACAACCGGCAGGGGGTCCGGAAACACCATATATTTT.